This T cell receptor (beta chain) was sequenced in a study of TIL therapy for anti-PD-1-resistant metastatic lung cancer. The germline CDR1 and CDR2 sequences are MDHEN and SYDVKM. Trimming took off 4 bases at V and 10 bases at J, with 20 bases between the two ends. The CDR3 is made up of 15 amino acids. Sequencing used immunoSEQ v3. Profiling relied on immunoSEQ multiplex PCR, and the TCRdb table lists in-frame clones only, not all of them. The table includes approximately 92,000 clones, roughly 65% detected once. As to time point: pre-treatment sample, taken before nivolumab and TIL therapy. Pleural nodules or supraclavicular lymph nodes made up most of the excised metastases sampled. This clone came up once.

The origin of this receptor is a person between 25 and 80 years old with non-small cell lung cancer. The chain combines TRBV28 with TRBJ2-1; tentatively, D is TRBD1 (5 bases). Sample: tumor tissue, taken at baseline. This CDR3 is CASSYLYNSGREQFF. The CDR3 DNA reads as TGTGCCAGCAGTTACCTTTATAATTCAGGGCGGGAGCAGTTCTTC.